This entry describes one T cell receptor beta chain. The target antigen is unknown. This entry comes from a study of OX40 agonist ivuxolimab in advanced cancers. Study context: Patients achieving partial responses numbered three: one hepatocellular carcinoma case and two cutaneous melanoma cases.

Findings of the study overall: Both blood CD4+ and CD8+ T cells showed clonal growth by week 6 at 0.1 to 3.0 mg/kg.

V lost 2 bases to trimming and J lost 4 bases, with 11 bases between them. Germline lookup yields CDR1 SEHNR and CDR2 FQNEAQ (reference sequence). This CDR3 is built from 15 residues. Assay used: immunoSEQ multiplex PCR; TCRdb lists only in-frame clones, some missing. The data show 53,000 or so clones, approximately 86% seen once. The rearrangement joins TRBV7-9 to TRBJ2-2; D is possibly TRBD1 (5 bases). The clonotype comes from an adult with an advanced solid tumor such as melanoma, head and neck, liver or kidney cancer. The input for sequencing was CD4+ or CD8+ T cells sorted from blood, taken in a trial of the OX40 agonist ivuxolimab. Here the CDR3 reads CASSLKGAVTGELFF. Written as DNA, the CDR3 is TGTGCCAGCAGCTTAAAAGGGGCCGTCACCGGGGAGCTGTTTTTT.